Described below is a single T cell receptor beta chain sequence and its context. Its antigen is unidentified. The data derive from a study of OX40 agonist ivuxolimab in advanced cancers. Turning to the study itself: Treatment received earlier with anti-PD-1, anti-PD-L1 or anti-CTLA-4 agents was allowed, and 40% had some. Partial response was recorded in three patients: one hepatocellular carcinoma and two cutaneous melanoma cases. Findings and caveats of the study: CD8+ T cells (on average) carried more expanded clones than CD4+ T cells.

The V and J ends lost 6 bases and 2 bases, in that order; junction bases with no gene match: 7. Germline values: CDR1 SGHRS, CDR2 YFSETQ. This CDR3 has 14 residues. TCRdb keeps only in-frame clones here, not all; method: immunoSEQ multiplex PCR. Of about 41,000 clones in the sample, around 81% were seen once. With autoimmune disease history or systemic immunosuppression, patients were excluded. Specimen: CD4+ or CD8+ T cells sorted from blood, collected in a trial of the OX40 agonist ivuxolimab. This TCR was sampled from an adult with an advanced solid tumor such as melanoma, head and neck, liver or kidney cancer. The V gene is TRBV5-1, the J gene TRBJ2-5; 7 nucleotides align to TRBD2. This CDR3 is CASKQRGGQETQYF. Here the CDR3 DNA reads TGCGCCAGCAAGCAGCGGGGAGGACAAGAGACCCAGTACTTC.